Here is one T cell receptor beta chain with its context. This clonotype came up a few times. The specificity of this receptor is unknown. Base qualities were left out, and no much larger clone turns up one base away. This entry belongs to a study of early T cells in non-severe SARS-CoV-2 infection (dated by TCRdb to 2020 to 2022). For the study in its entirety: Bulk RNA from unsorted whole blood was used for TCR sequencing, so alpha and beta chains could not be paired. Study-wide findings and limitations: VDJdb matching was skewed toward anti-spike CD8 responses and likely underestimated virus-specific expansions, missing private and CD4 specificities.

V loses 6 bases at its end and J loses 2 bases; junction bases beyond the gene matches: 5. The CDR3 goes from the cysteine to the phenylalanine over 14 residues. Of the read, only the CDR3 DNA is kept; its 42 bases are in frame from base 1. Based on the germline V gene, the CDR1 and CDR2 sequences are SQVTM and ANQGSEA. Libraries were made using 5' RACE. The run used a NextSeq 500. Unique molecular identifiers were attached to individual cDNA molecules in the TCR library protocol so that sequencing error and PCR bias could be corrected. Sequencing covered both TCR alpha and beta chains, and within each sample the abundances of alpha and beta sequences were tightly co-correlated. The authors processed their data as follows. Decombinator V4 was used to perform V gene, J gene and CDR3 annotation of TCR sequences. Expanded TCRs were defined as changing significantly between any two time points under a Poisson model with p below 0.0001. Abundances of TCRs were expressed as counts per million after normalisation to the total number of TCRs sequenced in each sample. TRAV1-2 paired with TRAJ12, TRAJ20 or TRAJ33 defined MAIT TCRs, while TRAV10 paired with TRAJ18 defined iNKT TCRs. VDJdb, accessed on 1 November 2021, was searched for TCRs annotated for CMV, EBV and SARS-CoV-2, and TCRs annotated for more than one antigen were excluded. The public reads were run again by TCRdb, first through fastp at Q25 and then through MiXCR, and only productive beta chains were kept. Each record represents a unique CDR3 protein, reported with the most common genes and DNA among its rows. TCRdb, rather than the study authors, made the V and J calls. The sample table lists 100,000 to 140,000 distinct CDR3 sequences, more than 9.5% of them with a count of one. The ten largest clones represent about 7.6% of the sample.

This was a case-control study nested in a cohort of healthcare workers in London, UK, who had nasopharyngeal swab PCR tests and blood samples taken every week. Healthcare workers were enrolled in the week of the UK lockdown, from 23 to 31 March 2020, and were followed every week for up to roughly 15 weeks. This sequence originates from an adult who was a healthcare worker with PCR-confirmed SARS-CoV-2 infection or an uninfected control (not recorded which). The sequencing input was whole blood. The chain was built from TRBV29-1 and TRBJ2-3; TRBD2 fits 10 bases in the junction. This receptor has the CDR3 CSVQAGGDTDTQYF. The DNA reads TGCAGCGTGCAAGCGGGGGGGGACACAGATACGCAGTATTTT.